Listed below are T cell receptor beta chains from one sample, sequenced in a study of CD8+ T cells in alopecia areata. Data came from immunoSEQ multiplex PCR; TCRdb stores just in-frame clones and leaves some out. The table lists 170,000 or so clones, roughly 65% of them singletons, with more than 1.5% in the top ten. Source: CD4+ T cells sorted from blood, taken at week 0. These receptor sequences come from a human donor with alopecia areata. The CDR3 runs from the conserved cysteine through the conserved F or W. The D gene is left open where the match is weak. Some rows mark clone size as missing; the rest say once, few, many or name a class of expanded clone.

TRBD2,TRBJ2-1,few,TRBV7-6,CASSYGLAGYSEQFF,TGTGCCAGCAGCTACGGACTAGCGGGGTATAGTGAGCAGTTCTTC
-,TRBJ2-5,-,TRBV18,CASSAMQETQYF,TGTGCCAGCTCAGCGATGCAAGAGACCCAGTACTTC
-,TRBJ1-1,-,TRBV25-1,CASTRDTLWGTEAFF,TGTGCCAGCACAAGGGACACACTATGGGGCACTGAAGCTTTCTTT
-,TRBJ2-2,once,TRBV29-1,CSVERQNTGELFF,TGCAGCGTTGAAAGACAGAACACCGGGGAGCTGTTTTTT
-,TRBJ2-5,-,TRBV7-2,CASSALGGRETQYF,TGTGCCAGCAGCGCCCTAGGGGGTAGAGAGACCCAGTACTTC
-,TRBJ1-2,once,TRBV29-1,CSVEVGSHGYTF,TGCAGCGTTGAAGTGGGGAGTCACGGCTACACCTTC
TRBD1,TRBJ2-7,-,TRBV29-1,CSAAVGGQGNEQYF,TGCAGCGCCGCTGTAGGGGGACAGGGGAACGAGCAGTACTTC
-,TRBJ2-4,-,TRBV30,CACSPQARWNIQYF,TGTGCCTGCTCTCCCCAAGCTCGGTGGAACATTCAGTACTTC
-,TRBJ1-6,-,TRBV10-3,CAISERTVDSPLHF,TGTGCCATCAGTGAGAGAACTGTTGATTCACCCCTCCACTTT
-,TRBJ2-5,-,TRBV21-1,CASSKGETQYF,TGTGCCAGCAGCAAAGGGGAGACCCAGTACTTC
-,TRBJ1-1,once,TRBV7-3,CASVAGPENTEAFF,TGTGCCAGCGTCGCTGGCCCGGAGAACACTGAAGCTTTCTTT
TRBD1,TRBJ1-5,few,TRBV30,CAWSLGTGTGGYQPQHF,TGTGCCTGGAGTTTGGGGACCGGGACAGGGGGCTATCAGCCCCAGCATTTT
-,TRBJ1-6,-,TRBV27,CASSFQRDSPLHF,TGTGCCAGCAGTTTTCAAAGGGATTCACCCCTCCACTTT
-,TRBJ2-7,-,TRBV6-5,CASSRTGQPYEQYF,TGTGCCAGCAGTCGAACAGGACAGCCCTACGAGCAGTACTTC
TRBD1,TRBJ2-5,-,TRBV29-1,CSVVASTPAPGQGEETQYF,TGCAGCGTTGTGGCTAGCACCCCGGCACCGGGACAGGGGGAAGAGACCCAGTACTTC
-,TRBJ1-2,-,TRBV2,CASSGKQGFGYGYTF,TGTGCCAGCAGTGGAAAACAGGGATTCGGCTATGGCTACACCTTC
-,TRBJ2-1,-,TRBV4-3,CASSQDRGHTYNEQFF,TGCGCCAGCAGCCAAGATAGGGGACATACCTACAATGAGCAGTTCTTC
TRBD1,TRBJ2-3,few,TRBV29-1,CSVAKGAPTDTQYF,TGCAGCGTAGCCAAGGGGGCGCCCACAGATACGCAGTATTTT
-,TRBJ1-4,-,TRBV30,CAWSGGGLNEKLFF,TGTGCCTGGAGCGGGGGGGGACTGAATGAAAAACTGTTTTTT
-,TRBJ1-5,-,TRBV6-1,CASSGTGGLNQPQHF,TGTGCCAGCAGTGGCACCGGGGGTCTCAATCAGCCCCAGCATTTT
-,TRBJ1-2,-,TRBV6-1,CASSSLIGQGGYTF,TGTGCCAGCAGTAGCCTTATTGGACAAGGAGGCTACACCTTC
-,TRBJ2-7,few,TRBV29-1,CSVTGIYEQYF,TGCAGCGTTACGGGAATCTACGAGCAGTACTTC
-,TRBJ2-2,-,TRBV15,CATSRRNRGSVGELFF,TGTGCCACCAGCCGGCGTAATCGAGGTTCGGTCGGGGAGCTGTTTTTT
-,TRBJ2-2,-,TRBV25-1,CASSDYTGELFF,TGTGCCAGCAGTGATTACACCGGGGAGCTGTTTTTT
-,TRBJ2-3,few,TRBV29-1,CSVGLVDRADTQYF,TGCAGCGTTGGTCTTGTCGATAGGGCAGATACGCAGTATTTT
-,TRBJ2-4,-,TRBV6-5,CASSIGIQNIQYF,TGTGCCAGCAGTATCGGGATCCAAAACATTCAGTACTTC
-,TRBJ1-2,few,TRBV15,CATSRDRSDGGYTF,TGTGCCACCAGCAGAGACCGGTCGGACGGTGGCTACACCTTC
-,TRBJ1-4,once,TRBV9,CASSVEGEKLFF,TGTGCCAGCAGCGTAGAAGGTGAAAAACTGTTTTTT
-,TRBJ2-1,-,TRBV25-1,CASSISTTHNEQFF,TGTGCCAGCAGTATTTCCACCACCCACAATGAGCAGTTCTTC
-,TRBJ1-2,-,TRBV14,CASSQAQAYGYTF,TGTGCCAGCAGCCAAGCCCAGGCCTATGGCTACACCTTC
TRBD1,TRBJ2-5,-,TRBV5-6,CASSFRDSGETQYF,TGTGCCAGCAGCTTCCGGGACAGTGGGGAGACCCAGTACTTC
-,TRBJ1-2,-,TRBV29-1,CSVANRVIGYTF,TGCAGCGTTGCAAACAGGGTCATTGGCTACACCTTC
TRBD1,TRBJ1-1,-,TRBV30,CAWSGSFGQGARDTEAFF,TGTGCCTGGAGTGGAAGTTTTGGACAGGGGGCGCGGGACACTGAAGCTTTCTTT
-,TRBJ1-2,-,TRBV21-1,CASSKDDREKYGYTF,TGTGCCAGCAGCAAAGATGACAGGGAGAAGTATGGCTACACCTTC
TRBD1,TRBJ1-5,-,TRBV30,CAWRDREGPQHF,TGTGCCTGGCGGGACAGGGAGGGACCCCAGCATTTT
TRBD2,TRBJ2-5,once,TRBV30,CAPRLAGARQETQYF,TGTGCCCCGCGACTAGCGGGGGCGAGGCAAGAGACCCAGTACTTC
TRBD1,TRBJ1-2,-,TRBV10-3,CAISGGQDYGYTF,TGTGCCATCAGTGGGGGACAGGACTATGGCTACACCTTC
-,TRBJ2-5,once,TRBV7-3,CASSLSGVETQYF,TGTGCCAGCAGCTTATCAGGCGTGGAGACCCAGTACTTC
-,TRBJ1-2,-,TRBV30,CAWSDRANYGYTF,TGTGCCTGGAGTGACAGGGCTAACTATGGCTACACCTTC
-,TRBJ1-2,-,TRBV15,CATSRDGGRGNYGYTF,TGTGCCACCAGCAGAGATGGGGGCAGAGGAAACTATGGCTACACCTTC
-,TRBJ1-6,-,TRBV6-5,CASSEGPQPLHF,TGTGCCAGCAGCGAGGGGCCTCAACCCCTCCACTTT
-,TRBJ1-2,-,TRBV29-1,CSVETDRYGYTF,TGCAGCGTTGAGACAGATAGATATGGCTACACCTTC
-,TRBJ2-7,-,TRBV27,CASKLDRRVYEQYF,TGTGCCAGCAAACTAGACAGGCGGGTATACGAGCAGTACTTC
-,TRBJ2-2,few,TRBV29-1,CSVEQGYTGELFF,TGCAGCGTTGAACAGGGGTACACCGGGGAGCTGTTTTTT
-,TRBJ1-2,few,TRBV7-2,CASSFLYGYTF,TGTGCCAGCAGCTTCCTCTATGGCTACACCTTC
TRBD2,TRBJ2-7,few,TRBV29-1,CSVDISGGSTVQYF,TGCAGCGTTGATATTAGCGGGGGTTCTACGGTGCAGTACTTC
-,TRBJ1-1,-,TRBV9,CASSVVRAGNTEAFF,TGTGCCAGCAGCGTAGTAAGGGCGGGGAACACTGAAGCTTTCTTT
-,TRBJ1-2,-,TRBV6-1,CASSEVRSQGFSGYTF,TGTGCCAGCAGTGAAGTTAGGTCCCAGGGGTTTTCTGGCTACACCTTC
-,TRBJ1-4,-,TRBV5-1,CASRRAATNEKLFF,TGCGCCAGCAGGAGGGCAGCAACTAATGAAAAACTGTTTTTT
-,TRBJ1-1,-,TRBV4-3,CATHPGPVTEAFF,TGCGCCACCCACCCTGGGCCGGTAACTGAAGCTTTCTTT